This is a list of T cell receptor beta chains from one sample in a study of OX40 agonist ivuxolimab in advanced cancers. Sequencing was performed with immunoSEQ multiplex PCR; in TCRdb, only in-frame clones are kept and a portion is missing. The table shows approximately 67,000 clones, with more than 75% occurring only once. The sample here was CD4+ or CD8+ T cells sorted from blood, taken in a trial of the OX40 agonist ivuxolimab. The receptors come from an adult with an advanced solid tumor such as melanoma, head and neck, liver or kidney cancer. Each CDR3 is given with its conserved first and last residue. The order of the fields is D gene, clone size, V gene, J gene, CDR3 DNA, CDR3 protein. D genes are given only for firm matches. Clone size, where shown, is once, few, many, or a class for clones that have expanded.

d_gene: -
abundance: few
v_gene: TRBV2
j_gene: TRBJ1-1
CDR3nt: TGTGCCAGCAGTGAAGGAGGCACTGAAGCTTTCTTT
CDR3aa: CASSEGGTEAFF

d_gene: -
abundance: -
v_gene: TRBV2
j_gene: TRBJ2-2
CDR3nt: TGTGCCAGCAGCCGGGGCCCCGGGGAGCTGTTTTTT
CDR3aa: CASSRGPGELFF

d_gene: TRBD1
abundance: -
v_gene: TRBV6-1
j_gene: TRBJ1-2
CDR3nt: TGTGCCAGCAGTGAAGCAGGAGGGGGCGGTGGCTACACCTTC
CDR3aa: CASSEAGGGGGYTF

d_gene: -
abundance: once
v_gene: TRBV7-3
j_gene: TRBJ2-1
CDR3nt: TGTGCCAGCAGCTTAATGGAGGTGGGGTACAATGAGCAGTTCTTC
CDR3aa: CASSLMEVGYNEQFF

d_gene: -
abundance: -
v_gene: TRBV9
j_gene: TRBJ1-1
CDR3nt: TGTGCCAGCAGCTCCCTGACAGGCCTGAACACTGAAGCTTTCTTT
CDR3aa: CASSSLTGLNTEAFF

d_gene: TRBD1
abundance: few
v_gene: TRBV10-3
j_gene: TRBJ1-6
CDR3nt: TGTGCCACAACCACAGGGGAATTCTATAATTCACCCCTCCACTTT
CDR3aa: CATTTGEFYNSPLHF

d_gene: -
abundance: -
v_gene: TRBV28
j_gene: TRBJ2-1
CDR3nt: TGTGCCAGCAGTCCGCGGGCCTCCTACAATGAGCAGTTCTTC
CDR3aa: CASSPRASYNEQFF

d_gene: -
abundance: -
v_gene: TRBV28
j_gene: TRBJ2-4
CDR3nt: TGTGCCAGCAGTTTAGGACAGAAACTATCCAAAAACATTCAGTACTTC
CDR3aa: CASSLGQKLSKNIQYF

d_gene: -
abundance: -
v_gene: TRBV7-2
j_gene: TRBJ1-3
CDR3nt: TGTGCCAGCAGCTTACAGCCCGACTCTGGAAACACCATATATTTT
CDR3aa: CASSLQPDSGNTIYF

d_gene: -
abundance: once
v_gene: TRBV6-1
j_gene: TRBJ1-1
CDR3nt: TGTGCCAGCAGTGAAGCAACCCGAAGAAGGGGCACTGAAGCTTTCTTT
CDR3aa: CASSEATRRRGTEAFF